The present TCR beta chain was sequenced within a study of Ad26.COV2.S vaccination and SARS-CoV-2 variants. Libraries were prepared by immunoSEQ multiplex PCR; TCRdb keeps only in-frame clonotypes and omits some of them. This sample has 200,000 to 250,000 clones, with roughly 90% found just once. Treatment: some 20 received Ad26.COV2.S at low or high dose, single or two shots; five or six received placebo; per-sample allocation not given. The samples date from day 63 after the first vaccine or placebo injection. In this sample, this clone turned up once. Sequenced here: peripheral blood, sampled in a trial of Ad26.COV2.S vaccine versus placebo. The receptor was isolated from a person aged 18-60 years who received the Ad26.COV2.S COVID-19 vaccine or a placebo.

DNA of the CDR3: TGTGCCAGCTCACCTTCCGAAATCACCGGGGAGCTGTTTTTT. Its translation is CASSPSEITGELFF. The chain combines TRBV18 with TRBJ2-2; no clear D. V gave up 3 bases and J gave up 4 bases, with 9 bases separating them. The CDR3 runs to 14 residues. The germline gives CDR1 KGHSH, CDR2 LQKENI. The full variable domain, rest sourced from reference TRBV18 and TRBJ2-2, is NAGVMQNPRHLVRRRGQEARLRCSPMKGHSHVYWYRQLPEEGLKFMVYLQKENIIDESGMPKERFSAEFPKEGPSILRIQQVVRGDSAAYFCASSPSEITGELFFGEGSRLTVL.